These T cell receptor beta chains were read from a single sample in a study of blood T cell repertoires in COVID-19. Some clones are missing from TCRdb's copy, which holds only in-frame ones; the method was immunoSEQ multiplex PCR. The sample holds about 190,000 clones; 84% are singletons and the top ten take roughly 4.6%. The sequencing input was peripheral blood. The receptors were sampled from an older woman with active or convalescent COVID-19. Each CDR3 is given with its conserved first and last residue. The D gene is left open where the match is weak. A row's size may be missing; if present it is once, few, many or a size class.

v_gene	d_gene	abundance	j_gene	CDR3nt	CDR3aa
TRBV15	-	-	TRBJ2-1	TGTGCCACCAGCAGAGAAGCCAGCGCTGGATACAATGAGCAGTTCTTC	CATSREASAGYNEQFF
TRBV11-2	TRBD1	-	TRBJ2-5	TGTGCCAGCAGCTTTACGAGGGACAGGGCGTTGGACCAGTACTTC	CASSFTRDRALDQYF
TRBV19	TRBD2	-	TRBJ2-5	TGTGCCAGTAGTATAGATTGGCTAGCGGGAGGTCCTATCCCAAAAGAGACCCAGTACTTC	CASSIDWLAGGPIPKETQYF
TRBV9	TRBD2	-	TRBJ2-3	TGTGCCAGCAGCGTCGGGCTAGCGGGCACAGATACGCAGTATTTT	CASSVGLAGTDTQYF
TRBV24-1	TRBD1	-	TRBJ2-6	TGTGCCACCAGTGCCCCAGGGGGTTCTGGGGCCAACGTCCTGACTTTC	CATSAPGGSGANVLTF
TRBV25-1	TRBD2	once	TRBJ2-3	TGTGCCAGCAGTGCCCTTCCCGGGACTAGCGGGAGGACAGATACGCAGTATTTT	CASSALPGTSGRTDTQYF
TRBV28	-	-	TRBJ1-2	TGTGCCAGCAGGCCACACCGAAACAGGTCTGGCTACACCTTC	CASRPHRNRSGYTF
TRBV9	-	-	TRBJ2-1	TGTGCCAGCAGCGTAGACGTGAGTAACCCAGACGGGTCCTACAATGAGCAGTTCTTC	CASSVDVSNPDGSYNEQFF
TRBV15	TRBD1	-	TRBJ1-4	TGTGCCACCAGTTACGACAGGGATCCGCTGTTTTTT	CATSYDRDPLFF
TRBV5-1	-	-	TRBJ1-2	TGCGCCAGCAGCTGGGGGGGCGCCGGGTATGGCTACACCTTC	CASSWGGAGYGYTF
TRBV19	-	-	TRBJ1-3	TGTGCCACCTCCCCGACAGCTCTAGGAAACACCATATATTTT	CATSPTALGNTIYF
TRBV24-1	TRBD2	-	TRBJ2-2	TGTGCCACCTGGGGAGGGGCAGGTAGGGCCGGGGAGCTGTTTTTT	CATWGGAGRAGELFF
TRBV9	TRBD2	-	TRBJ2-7	TGTGCCAGCAGCCCGCGGGGGGCTCAGATCTACGAGCAGTACTTC	CASSPRGAQIYEQYF
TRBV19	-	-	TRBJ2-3	TGTGCCAGTAGCGCCGAGACTTCTAGCACAGATACGCAGTATTTT	CASSAETSSTDTQYF
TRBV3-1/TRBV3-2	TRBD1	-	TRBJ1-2	TGTGCCAGCAGCCCAGGACAGGGGGTTGGTTTCGGCTATGGCTACACCTTC	CASSPGQGVGFGYGYTF
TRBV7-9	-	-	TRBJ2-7	TGTGCCAGCGGTACTGATTACTCCTACGAGCAGTACTTC	CASGTDYSYEQYF
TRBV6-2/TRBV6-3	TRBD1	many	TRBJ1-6	TGTGCCAGCAGTCCCCGGGACAGGGGTAATTCACCCCTCCACTTT	CASSPRDRGNSPLHF
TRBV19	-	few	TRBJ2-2	TGTGCCAGTAAGGAGGGAGAAGGTTACGCCGGGGAGCTGTTTTTT	CASKEGEGYAGELFF
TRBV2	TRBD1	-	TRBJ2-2	TGTGCCAGCAGCCTTACAGGGGGCATTGGTACCGGGGAGCTGTTTTTT	CASSLTGGIGTGELFF
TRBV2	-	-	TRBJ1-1	TGTGCCAGCAGTGCTGCCAGGTCCTCGAACACTGAAGCTTTCTTT	CASSAARSSNTEAFF
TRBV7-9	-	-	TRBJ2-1	TGTGCCAGCAGCTTGGGGCCACCCCGCGATGAGCAGTTCTTC	CASSLGPPRDEQFF
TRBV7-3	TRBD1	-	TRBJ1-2	TGTGCCAGCAGCTTAGCCGGACAGGGGGGTGGCTACACCTTC	CASSLAGQGGGYTF
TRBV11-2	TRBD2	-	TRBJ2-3	TGTGCCAGCAGCCTTAGCGGGGAGGCAGATACGCAGTATTTT	CASSLSGEADTQYF
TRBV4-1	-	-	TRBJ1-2	TGCGCCAGCAGCCACCCCTGGCGGGGGTCGAGGGGCTACACCTTC	CASSHPWRGSRGYTF
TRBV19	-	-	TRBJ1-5	TGTGCCAGTAATGGAGTGGGGGGGCAACAGCCCCAGCATTTT	CASNGVGGQQPQHF
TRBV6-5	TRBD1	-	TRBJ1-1	TGTGCCAGCAGTTATGTTCGGACAGGGGGACACACTGAAGCTTTCTTT	CASSYVRTGGHTEAFF
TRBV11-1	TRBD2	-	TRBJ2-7	TGTGCCAGCAGCCGCCGGGACTACTACGAGCAGTACTTC	CASSRRDYYEQYF
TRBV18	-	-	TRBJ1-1	TGTGCCAGCTCACCAAGCCAAATGAACACTGAAGCTTTCTTT	CASSPSQMNTEAFF
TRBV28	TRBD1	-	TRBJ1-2	TGTGCCAGCAGAGGGAGGACAGGGCCACTTTATGGCTACACCTTC	CASRGRTGPLYGYTF
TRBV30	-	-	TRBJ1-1	TGTGCCTGGAGTGTTATGAGTTACACTGAAGCTTTCTTT	CAWSVMSYTEAFF
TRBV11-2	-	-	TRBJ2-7	TGTGCCAGCAGCTTAGTGCCCGACAGTTTGTACGAGCAGTACTTC	CASSLVPDSLYEQYF
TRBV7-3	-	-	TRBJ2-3	TGTGCCAGCAGCTTAACTAGTTTAAATCCCACAGATACGCAGTATTTT	CASSLTSLNPTDTQYF
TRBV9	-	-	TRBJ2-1	TGTGCCAGCAGCGTAGTGCCTACCAACGAGCAGTTCTTC	CASSVVPTNEQFF
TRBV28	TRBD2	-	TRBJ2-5	TGTGCCAGCAGTTTAGGGGGACTAGCGGGAGTAGGAGAGACCCAGTACTTC	CASSLGGLAGVGETQYF
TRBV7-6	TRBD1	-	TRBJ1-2	TGTGCCAGCAGCTTCGGGACAGGGGATGGCTACACCTTC	CASSFGTGDGYTF
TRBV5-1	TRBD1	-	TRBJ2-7	TGCGCCAGCAGCTTGGAACCGGGACAGGGCGGTATTGGGGGGTTTTACGAGCAGTACTTC	CASSLEPGQGGIGGFYEQYF
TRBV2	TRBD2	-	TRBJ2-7	TGTGCCAGCAGTGCCGGACTAGCGGGAGGGTACGAGCAGTACTTC	CASSAGLAGGYEQYF
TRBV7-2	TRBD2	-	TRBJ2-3	TGTGCCAGCAGCTCCCGCGGGAGGGTCGCGGGAGAAACAACAGATACGCAGTATTTT	CASSSRGRVAGETTDTQYF
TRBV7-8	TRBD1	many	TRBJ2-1	TGTGCGGACAGGGTCCTTAGGGGTGAGCAGTTCTTC	CADRVLRGEQFF
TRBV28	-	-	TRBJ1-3	TGTGCCAGCAGTTTGAGCAGGGGACGAAACACCATATATTTT	CASSLSRGRNTIYF
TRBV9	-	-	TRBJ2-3	TGTGCCAGCAGCGTAGCTCGGTCAGATACGCAGTATTTT	CASSVARSDTQYF
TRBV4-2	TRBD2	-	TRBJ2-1	TGTGCCAGCAGCCAAGATCGCGGGAGCGAGAATGAGCAGTTCTTC	CASSQDRGSENEQFF
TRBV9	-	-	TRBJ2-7	TGTGCCAGCAGCGTAGGGGCAGGGGACGGACCCTACGAGCAGTACTTC	CASSVGAGDGPYEQYF
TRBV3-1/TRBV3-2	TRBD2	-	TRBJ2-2	TGTGCCAGCAGCCACCCACTAGCGGGAGGGCCAAATACCGGGGAGCTGTTTTTT	CASSHPLAGGPNTGELFF
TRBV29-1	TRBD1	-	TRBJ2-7	TGCAGCGTCCCGGGACAGGGGGCTTACGAGCAGTACTTC	CSVPGQGAYEQYF
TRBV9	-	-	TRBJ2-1	TGTGCCAGCAGCCCCCGCCGGGATCAATACAATGAGCAGTTCTTC	CASSPRRDQYNEQFF
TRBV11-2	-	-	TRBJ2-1	TGTGCCAGCAGCGCGTTACGTCGGATTGACCAGAGGATCAAACAGTTCTTC	CASSALRRIDQRIKQFF